This TCR beta chain originates from a study of CD8+ T cells in alopecia areata. General study points: Among the top 100, expanded CD8+ clones were significantly decreased by tofacitinib, as was scalp clonality.

Germline V gives CDR1 SQVTM, CDR2 ANQGSEA. This CDR3 region has 13 residues. V was trimmed by 4 bases and J by 4 bases, leaving 13 bases between them. Remarks on this clone: Its target is unknown.

Treatment meaning: oral pan-JAK inhibitor, 5-10 mg twice daily. TCR sequencing used cDNA made by reverse transcription of extracted RNA. Assay used: immunoSEQ multiplex PCR; TCRdb lists only in-frame clones, some missing. This sample yields approximately 190,000 clones, of which roughly 64% are seen a single time; 4.5% to 6% belongs to the top ten. This chain links TRBV29-1 with TRBJ1-2; D possibly corresponds to TRBD1 (6 bases). The receptor comes from a human donor with alopecia areata. Source: CD4+ T cells sorted from blood, taken at week 24, from a patient treated with tofacitinib. The CDR3 sequence: CSVVQGRSYGYTF. The CDR3 bases are TGCAGCGTTGTGCAGGGGAGATCCTATGGCTACACCTTC. Full variable domain (remainder filled in from reference TRBV29-1 and TRBJ1-2): SAVISQKPSRDICQRGTSLTIQCQVDSQVTMMFWYRQQPGQSLTLIATANQGSEATYESGFVIDKFPISRPNLTFSTLTVSNMSPEDSSIYLCSVVQGRSYGYTFGSGTRLTVV.